Listed below are T cell receptor beta chains from one sample, sequenced in a study of blood T cell repertoires in COVID-19. Assay: immunoSEQ multiplex PCR; the TCRdb copy retains only in-frame clones and omits some. The sample lists 200,000 to 250,000 clones; more than 70% were seen once. The specimen was peripheral blood. These TCRs come from a man older than 75 with acute or convalescent COVID-19. The conserved cysteine and the conserved F or W are not part of the CDR3 here.

CDR3 protein: AISEGRLAGADTQY; V gene: TRBV10-3; J gene: TRBJ2-3
CDR3 protein: ASSLEQAPNSPLH; V gene: TRBV7-6; J gene: TRBJ1-6
CDR3 protein: SVAESDTQY; V gene: TRBV29-1; J gene: TRBJ2-3
CDR3 protein: ASSPGGSLGGYT; V gene: TRBV28; J gene: TRBJ1-2
CDR3 protein: ASSQEGGGWGETQY; V gene: TRBV4-3; J gene: TRBJ2-5
CDR3 protein: ASSSRTGQETQY; V gene: TRBV5-1; J gene: TRBJ2-5
CDR3 protein: ASSPQQGGQPQH; V gene: TRBV18; J gene: TRBJ1-5
CDR3 protein: ASSLTGSSSNQPQH; V gene: TRBV28; J gene: TRBJ1-5
CDR3 protein: ASRGQGLDNEKLF; V gene: TRBV2; J gene: TRBJ1-4
CDR3 protein: ASSERQGVRRGNTEAF; V gene: TRBV19; J gene: TRBJ1-1
CDR3 protein: ASSDRDRSRF; V gene: TRBV2; J gene: TRBJ2-1
CDR3 protein: ASSQGYGGYT; V gene: TRBV3-1/TRBV3-2; J gene: TRBJ1-2
CDR3 protein: ASSLGDRGSYNEQF; V gene: TRBV7-2; J gene: TRBJ2-1
CDR3 protein: ASSSLGLASEQY; V gene: TRBV28; J gene: TRBJ2-7
CDR3 protein: ASSPDREAKNIQY; V gene: TRBV11-1; J gene: TRBJ2-4
CDR3 protein: ASSPTGDSGNTIY; V gene: TRBV5-1; J gene: TRBJ1-3
CDR3 protein: ASRAGTGGPGELF; V gene: TRBV2; J gene: TRBJ2-2
CDR3 protein: ASSLTGQGVETQY; V gene: TRBV5-1; J gene: TRBJ2-5
CDR3 protein: ATQALQETQY; V gene: TRBV6-5; J gene: TRBJ2-5
CDR3 protein: ASDHRTGDGEETQY; V gene: TRBV23-1; J gene: TRBJ2-5
CDR3 protein: ASSPGADNYGYT; V gene: TRBV4-2; J gene: TRBJ1-2
CDR3 protein: ASSTPRTGGWQPQH; V gene: TRBV19; J gene: TRBJ1-5
CDR3 protein: ASSHGGTGSRGNQPQH; V gene: TRBV19; J gene: TRBJ1-5
CDR3 protein: ASSLETGGSTEAF; V gene: TRBV7-6; J gene: TRBJ1-1
CDR3 protein: ASSEGSEETQY; V gene: TRBV6-1; J gene: TRBJ2-5